The rows below give T cell receptor beta chains drawn from one sample of a study of T cells after yellow fever vaccination. TCRdb passed the 5' RACE reads through MiXCR, listing each CDR3 protein once. Among over 100,000 distinct CDR3 sequences listed, 7% to 8.5% were seen once. This sample comprised CD8+ T cells sorted from PBMCs, obtained 45 days after the yellow fever booster vaccination. These receptors all come from a man in his thirties or forties who received the YFV17D yellow fever vaccine. Both conserved end residues are part of each CDR3. D genes are given only for firm matches. Size tells how often a clone was seen (once, few, many) or the class of an expanded clone, and some rows leave it out.

j_call	d_call	clone_size	v_call	cdr3_nt	cdr3_aa
TRBJ2-1	-	many	TRBV29-1	TGCAGCGTTGAAGTTTTGTCCGTCGAAGACAATGAGCAGTTCTTC	CSVEVLSVEDNEQFF
TRBJ1-4	-	-	TRBV4-3	TGCGCCAGCAGCCAAGACCCGGGCGGAACAACTAATGAAAAACTGTTTTTT	CASSQDPGGTTNEKLFF
TRBJ1-5	TRBD1	many	TRBV7-8	TGTGCCAGCAGCGCAGAACAGGGGCTGAGCAATCAGCCCCAGCATTTT	CASSAEQGLSNQPQHF
TRBJ2-1	TRBD1	many	TRBV29-1	TGCAGCGTTGAGACCCAGGGGGCGGCCGATGAGCAGTTCTTC	CSVETQGAADEQFF
TRBJ1-1	-	many	TRBV7-9	TGTGCCAGCACCGGGATGAACACTGAAGCTTTCTTT	CASTGMNTEAFF
TRBJ2-4	TRBD1	-	TRBV5-1	TGCGCCAGCAGCTTTTTTCCTCCGGGACAGGGGGCGGAAAACATTCAGTACTTC	CASSFFPPGQGAENIQYF
TRBJ2-3	-	many	TRBV4-2	TGTGCCAGCAGCCAAGAGTCTAGCACAGATACGCAGTATTTT	CASSQESSTDTQYF
TRBJ2-6	-	many	TRBV11-2	TGTGCCAGCAGCTTAGATCCCTACTCTGGGGCCAACGTCCTGACTTTC	CASSLDPYSGANVLTF
TRBJ2-1	-	-	TRBV10-1	TGCGCCAGCAGTGGTTCTCCGTCGGGTGAGCAGTTCTTC	CASSGSPSGEQFF
TRBJ1-1	-	many	TRBV4-3	TGCGCCAGCAGCCAAGACAGTGGGGGTCGGAACACTGAAGCTTTCTTT	CASSQDSGGRNTEAFF
TRBJ1-1	-	-	TRBV7-6	TGTGCCAGCAGCCGTCTTGGGGATGAAGCTTTCTTT	CASSRLGDEAFF
TRBJ2-1	TRBD2	many	TRBV7-9	TGTGCCAGCAGCTGGACTAGCGGAGGGGGCGATGAGCAGTTCTTC	CASSWTSGGGDEQFF
TRBJ2-3	TRBD2	many	TRBV20-1	TGCAGTGCTGCACCGGGACTAGCGGAGGGCACAGATACGCAGTATTTT	CSAAPGLAEGTDTQYF
TRBJ1-5	-	many	TRBV20-1	TGCAGTGCTAAGTCCCGGGACACTTATCAGCCCCAGCATTTT	CSAKSRDTYQPQHF
TRBJ2-5	-	many	TRBV9	TGTGCCAGCAGCGGCCGCGTGGGAGAGACCCAGTACTTC	CASSGRVGETQYF
TRBJ2-1	-	few	TRBV3-1	TGTGCCAGTACGACTGGGGACTACAATGAGCAGTTCTTC	CASTTGDYNEQFF
TRBJ2-3	-	many	TRBV4-3	TGCGCCAGCAGCCTAGAAGGAAGCACAGATACGCAGTATTTT	CASSLEGSTDTQYF
TRBJ2-3	TRBD2	-	TRBV5-1	TGCGCCACCAGCTTCAATCTAGCGGGAGCCCCGACAGATACGCAGTATTTT	CATSFNLAGAPTDTQYF
TRBJ2-3	-	few	TRBV7-8	TGTGCCAGCAGCTTAGGCTGGGGTACGAGCACAGATACGCAGTATTTT	CASSLGWGTSTDTQYF
TRBJ2-7	-	many	TRBV7-8	TGTGCCAGCAGCTTAGCCCAGGGTTACGAGCAGTACTTC	CASSLAQGYEQYF
TRBJ2-1	TRBD2	many	TRBV27	TGTGCCAGCAGTCCCACCCTCGGGGGGGACGCCTACAATGAGCAGTTCTTC	CASSPTLGGDAYNEQFF
TRBJ2-3	TRBD1	many	TRBV20-1	TGCAGTGCTCGGGACAGGGCTGGCACAGATACGCAGTATTTT	CSARDRAGTDTQYF
TRBJ2-2	-	few	TRBV7-9	TGTGCCAGCAGCTTATACAGCGAGACCGGGGAGCTGTTTTTT	CASSLYSETGELFF
TRBJ2-1	TRBD2	many	TRBV27	TGTGCCAGCAGTTTATCTGGGGGGGGTAATGAGCAGTTCTTC	CASSLSGGGNEQFF
TRBJ2-7	TRBD2	many	TRBV7-8	TGTGCCAGCAGCCAAGGACTAGCGGTCTCCTACGAGCAGTACTTC	CASSQGLAVSYEQYF
TRBJ2-7	-	many	TRBV5-4	TGTGCCAGCAGCTTGGTCGGGGGAGGAACCTACGAGCAGTACTTC	CASSLVGGGTYEQYF
TRBJ2-1	-	many	TRBV20-1	TGCAGTGCTAGAGTTGGGGGAGTCTTGAATGAGCAGTTCTTC	CSARVGGVLNEQFF
TRBJ2-7	-	few	TRBV5-6	TGTGCCAGCAGCCCCGGGACCCCCTACGAGCAGTACTTC	CASSPGTPYEQYF
TRBJ2-3	TRBD2	-	TRBV27	TGTGCCTGCAGTTTTCGGCTAGCGGGAGGGACAGATACGCAGTATTTT	CACSFRLAGGTDTQYF
TRBJ1-2	TRBD1	many	TRBV7-9	TGTGCCAGCAGCTTTGGGACAGGAGAAAACTATGGCTACACCTTC	CASSFGTGENYGYTF
TRBJ2-7	-	many	TRBV20-1	TGCAGTGCTAGAGGGGACCTGCTCGAGCAGTACTTC	CSARGDLLEQYF
TRBJ2-3	-	many	TRBV20-1	TGCAGTGCTAGAGACCCTCGGGGCTACACAGATACGCAGTATTTT	CSARDPRGYTDTQYF
TRBJ2-1	TRBD2	many	TRBV3-1	TGTGCCAGCAGCGTTTTGGTGATTAGCGGGAGCTCCTACAATGAGCAGTTCTTC	CASSVLVISGSSYNEQFF
TRBJ2-2	TRBD2	many	TRBV6-1	TGTGCCAGCAGACAAACTAGCGGGAGAAGTACCGGGGAGCTGTTTTTT	CASRQTSGRSTGELFF
TRBJ2-1	TRBD1	-	TRBV12-5	TGTGCTAGTGGTATAGGACAGGGGGCCGCCAATGAGCAGTTCTTC	CASGIGQGAANEQFF
TRBJ2-3	-	many	TRBV4-2	TGTGCCAGCAGCCAAGCCGGGCATCGGGATACGCAGTATTTT	CASSQAGHRDTQYF
TRBJ1-6	TRBD1	-	TRBV30	TGTGCCTGGAGTGTAGGACAGGGGGCGGATTCACCCCTCCACTTT	CAWSVGQGADSPLHF
TRBJ2-1	-	many	TRBV7-9	TGTGCCAGCAGAGGGCCGGAAGAGCAGTTCTTC	CASRGPEEQFF
TRBJ2-7	-	few	TRBV6-1	TGTGCCAGCAGCGGGCTTTGGGGTTCCGCCTACGAGCAGTACTTC	CASSGLWGSAYEQYF
TRBJ2-7	TRBD2	many	TRBV20-1	TGCAGTGCTCAGGGACTAGCGGGAGATTTTGGATCCTACGAGCAGTACTTC	CSAQGLAGDFGSYEQYF
TRBJ2-5	TRBD2	many	TRBV5-1	TGCGCCAGCAGCTTGAGGTCGGGAGGGCCTGTCGAAGAGACCCAGTACTTC	CASSLRSGGPVEETQYF
TRBJ1-1	-	many	TRBV20-1	TGCAGTGCTAGACTGAACACTGAAGCTTTCTTT	CSARLNTEAFF
TRBJ1-1	-	many	TRBV11-2	TGTGCCAGCAGCTTAGCGGGGAGGGGCACTGAAGCTTTCTTT	CASSLAGRGTEAFF
TRBJ1-1	-	many	TRBV20-1	TGCAGTGCTAAGTTGGACAGGAACACTGAAGCTTTCTTT	CSAKLDRNTEAFF
TRBJ2-7	-	many	TRBV7-6	TGTGCCAGCAGCTTCTACCGACAGGCGAACTACGAGCAGTACTTC	CASSFYRQANYEQYF
TRBJ2-7	-	few	TRBV6-1	TGTGCCAGCTGCCTAGGGGGGGCCTACCAGGTAATAGGCTCCTACGAGCAGTACTTC	CASCLGGAYQVIGSYEQYF
TRBJ2-1	TRBD1	-	TRBV24-1	TGTGCCACCAGTGAATGGGACAGGGGGAATAACAATGAGCAGTTCTTC	CATSEWDRGNNNEQFF
TRBJ2-7	-	many	TRBV5-1	TGCGCCAGCAGCTTGAGGGGGGACTACTCCTACGAGCAGTACTTC	CASSLRGDYSYEQYF
TRBJ2-7	-	many	TRBV27	TGTGCCAGCAGTCCCCGGGACAAACCCTACGAGCAGTACTTC	CASSPRDKPYEQYF
TRBJ2-5	-	many	TRBV20-1	TGCAGTGCTAGAGATCCCGAGACAGTGGCCCTAGAGACCCAGTACTTC	CSARDPETVALETQYF
TRBJ2-6	-	many	TRBV10-3	TGTGCCATCAGTGGGCAGGAGATGGGGGGAAAGGGCTCTGGGGCCAACGTCCTGACTTTC	CAISGQEMGGKGSGANVLTF
TRBJ2-7	-	many	TRBV20-1	TGCAGTGCTAGAGACCGGGACAACTCCTACGAGCAGTACTTC	CSARDRDNSYEQYF
TRBJ1-1	-	many	TRBV29-1	TGCAGCGTTGAAGATCCCCCCTCGACAGGAGGAAACACTGAAGCTTTCTTT	CSVEDPPSTGGNTEAFF